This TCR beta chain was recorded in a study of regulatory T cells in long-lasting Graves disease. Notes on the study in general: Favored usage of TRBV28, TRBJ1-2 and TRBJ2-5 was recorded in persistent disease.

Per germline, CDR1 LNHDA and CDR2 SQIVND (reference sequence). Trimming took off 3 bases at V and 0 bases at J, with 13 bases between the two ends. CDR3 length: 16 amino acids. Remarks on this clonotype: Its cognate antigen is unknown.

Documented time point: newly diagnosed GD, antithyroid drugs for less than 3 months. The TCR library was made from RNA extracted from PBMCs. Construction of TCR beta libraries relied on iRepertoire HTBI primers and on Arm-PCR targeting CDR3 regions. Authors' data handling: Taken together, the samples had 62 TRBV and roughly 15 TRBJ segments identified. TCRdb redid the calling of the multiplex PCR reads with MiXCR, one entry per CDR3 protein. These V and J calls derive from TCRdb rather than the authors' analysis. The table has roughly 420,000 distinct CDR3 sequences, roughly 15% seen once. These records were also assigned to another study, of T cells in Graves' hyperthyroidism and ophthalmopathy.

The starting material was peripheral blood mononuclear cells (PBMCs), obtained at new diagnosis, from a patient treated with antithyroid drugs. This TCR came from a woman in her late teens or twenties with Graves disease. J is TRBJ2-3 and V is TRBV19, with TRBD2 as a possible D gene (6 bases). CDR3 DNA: TGTGCCAGTAGTATCCTGGGACTGCAGAGCACAGATACGCAGTATTTT. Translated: CASSILGLQSTDTQYF.